The 26 T cell receptor beta chains listed next were all sequenced from one sample in a study of low-dose radiotherapy and immunotherapy resistance in tumors. Regarding time point: after trial treatment. Treatment meaning: LDRT plus nivolumab, ipilimumab, low-dose cyclophosphamide and aspirin (RACIN trial). TRAV- and TRBV-specific primers were used for first-strand cDNA, which covered alpha and beta chains. The authors amplified TCRs for 20 PCR cycles with a constant-region primer and a V-primer adapter. MiXCR was run by TCRdb on the reads, yielding one entry per CDR3 protein. The repertoire holds about 58,000 distinct CDR3 sequences, with 23% as singletons. The sequencing used PBMCs, collected after low-dose radiotherapy plus immunotherapy. Receptors were obtained from a male donor with prostate cancer.

This clonotype appeared once. This chain links TRBV18 with TRBJ2-7; 9 bases are a match to TRBD2. V lost 5 bases and J lost 0; bases outside the gene matches: 8. Germline loops: CDR1 KGHSH, CDR2 LQKENI. The CDR3 contains 16 residues. The CDR3 bases are TGTGCCAGCTCAGGACGACTAGCGGACAGCTCCTACGAGCAGTACTTC. Its translation: CASSGRLADSSYEQYF.

With regard to this clonotype: A read error is likely here: a far larger clone is one base away. A read error is likely, as this CDR3 ends without the conserved phenylalanine or tryptophan. The chain has TRBV15 and TRBJ2-7; 12 nucleotides match TRBD2. Germline loops: CDR1 LNHNV, CDR2 YYDKDF (reference sequence). The length of the CDR3 is 14 residues. The V segment lost 10 bases and the J segment 4 bases; nucleotides outside the gene matches: 8. CDR3 region: CASPALAGGYEQYL. In DNA, the CDR3 is TGTGCCAGCCCCGCCCTAGCGGGAGGGTACGAGCAGTACCTC.

The chain combines TRBV6-6 with TRBJ2-2, with 7 bases aligning to TRBD1. V lost 5 bases to trimming and J lost 5 bases; unmatched junction nucleotides: 5. Per the germline V gene, CDR1 is MNHNY and CDR2 is SVGAGI (reference sequence). The CDR3 totals 14 residues. The CDR3 bases are TGTGCCAGCAGTGCGGACAGGCGTACCGGGGAGCTGTTTTTT. Protein product: CASSADRRTGELFF.

This clonotype was seen many times. The J gene is TRBJ2-2, the V gene TRBV20-1; no clear D gene. The CDR3 contains 16 residues. Trimming pared 0 bases from V and 4 bases from J, leaving 15 bases between. The germline CDR1 and CDR2 sequences are DFQATT and SNEGSKA (reference sequence). The CDR3 sequence: CSARDALQSPTGELFF. CDR3 coding DNA: TGCAGTGCTAGAGATGCCCTCCAAAGCCCCACCGGGGAGCTGTTTTTT.

Regarding this clonotype: The likely explanation is a read error, given a far larger clone one base away. The rearrangement links TRBV4-1 to TRBJ2-2, with D possibly being TRBD1 or TRBD2 (6 bases each). Germline assignment: CDR1 MGHRA and CDR2 YSYEKL. The CDR3 loop spans 16 amino acids. The CDR3: CTSSQDGGLNTGELFF. The CDR3 DNA sequence: TGCACCAGCAGCCAAGACGGGGGCCTGAACACCGGGGAGCTGTTTTTT.

The chain uses TRBV5-1 and TRBJ1-5; D ambiguous. Germline V gene data show CDR1 as SGHRS and CDR2 as YFSETQ. The CDR3 length is 13 residues. Trimming took 5 bases from V and 8 from J, leaving 14 bases between them. This chain's CDR3 is CASSVWGVEPQHF. For the CDR3, the DNA is TGCGCCAGCAGTGTGTGGGGTGTGGAGCCCCAGCATTTT.

This clonotype was counted a single time. A much larger clone lies one base from this, so it may be a read error. The chain carries TRBV7-3 and TRBJ2-1, with 8 bases that match TRBD1. The CDR3 runs to 17 residues. CDR1 SGHTA and CDR2 FQGTGA come from the germline V gene. V shed 8 bases and J 7 bases; nucleotides not matched to a gene: 19. This chain's CDR3 is CASGSPLQDRAGNEQFF. Here the CDR3 DNA reads TGTGCCAGCGGCTCTCCCCTCCAGGACAGGGCTGGAAATGAGCAGTTCTTC. The full variable domain, rest sourced from reference TRBV7-3 and TRBJ2-1, is GAGVSQTPSNKVTEKGKYVELRCDPISGHTALYWYRQSLGQGPEFLIYFQGTGAADDSGLPNDRFFAVRPEGSVSTLKIQRTERGDSAVYLCASGSPLQDRAGNEQFFGPGTRLTVL.

This clonotype was seen at least ten times. The chain recombines TRBV19 with TRBJ2-2, with a weak D call TRBD1 (6 bases). The CDR3 has 14 amino acids. Trimming shortened V by 2 bases and J by 5 bases, and 9 bases separated the two germline ends. CDR1 is LNHDA and CDR2 is SQIVND in the germline V gene (reference sequence). The CDR3 loop reads CASSITGLTGELFF. DNA for the CDR3: TGTGCCAGTAGTATAACAGGGTTGACCGGGGAGCTGTTTTTT.

In this sample, this clonotype turned up many times. The rearrangement links TRBV19 to TRBJ1-5; the D gene is possibly TRBD1 (6 bases). The CDR3 extends over 17 amino acids. Trimming stripped 4 bases from V and 4 bases from J, with 20 bases between. Looked up from germline, CDR1 is LNHDA and CDR2 is SQIVND (reference sequence). The CDR3 loop reads CASSTLTGTLKNQPQHF. CDR3 in DNA: TGTGCCAGTAGTACCCTGACAGGCACCCTTAAGAATCAGCCCCAGCATTTT.

This clonotype was found many times. A junction boundary mismatches the germline segment, possibly from a read error. The chain recombines TRBV12-3 or TRBV12-4 with TRBJ1-1; D possibly corresponds to TRBD1 (6 bases). CDR3 length equals 12 residues. The CDR3 DNA reads TGTGCCAGCAGTCCCACGACAGGAGCTCGGCTCTTT. It yields the protein CASSPTTGARLF.

At least ten counts were recorded for this clonotype. The V call is TRBV6-2 or TRBV6-3, the J call TRBJ2-2, with a possible D match to TRBD1 (5 bases). The ends were cut back, 1 base at V and 3 bases at J, with 9 bases in the middle. There are 15 residues in the CDR3. The germline CDR1 and CDR2 sequences are MNHEY and SVGEGT. The CDR3 coding sequence is TGTGCCAGCAGTTACTGGGGCGGAGACACCGGGGAGCTGTTTTTT. Translation gives CASSYWGGDTGELFF.

This chain uses TRBV28 with TRBJ1-1; D may be TRBD1 (5 bases). Germline V gene data show CDR1 as MDHEN and CDR2 as SYDVKM. This CDR3 contains 15 residues. The V gene lost 5 bases and the J gene lost 4 bases, with 17 bases spanning the gap. The DNA for the CDR3 is TGTGCCAGCAGTGGGCAAGGGGTAAGGGGCACTGAAGCTTTCTTT. Translated, it gives CASSGQGVRGTEAFF.

In its sample, this clonotype was seen many times. The chain recombines TRBV29-1 with TRBJ2-2, with TRBD2 matching over 14 bases. The V gene's germline CDR1 is SQVTM and CDR2 ANQGSEA. The CDR3 is made up of 16 amino acids. The junction had 3 bases not matched to a gene; V was cut back by 3 bases and J by 3 bases. The CDR3 DNA follows: TGCAGCGTTGAGACTAGCGGGGGGGCCTACACCGGGGAGCTGTTTTTT. Translation gives CSVETSGGAYTGELFF.

This clonotype was recorded many times. J is TRBJ2-1 and V is TRBV14; no firm D call. Germline CDR1 SGHDN, CDR2 FVKESK. V lost 3 bases and J lost 0, with 12 bases in between. This CDR3 has 16 amino acids. The CDR3 DNA follows: TGTGCCAGCAGCCACCCCCGTCCAGACTCCTACAATGAGCAGTTCTTC. This translates into CASSHPRPDSYNEQFF.

In regard to this clonotype: A far larger clone is one nucleotide away, so this likely arose from a read error. Here the CDR3 omits its conserved ending phenylalanine or tryptophan, so a read error is the likely source. Here the CDR3 reads CASSLAQGGAFL. The CDR3 nucleotides read TGTGCCAGCAGCTTGGCACAGGGTGGTGCTTTCCTT. The chain is built from TRBV4-2 and TRBJ1-1; D is possibly TRBD1 (6 bases). With 5 bases removed from V and 11 bases from J, the gap between germline ends came to 15 bases. The V gene's germline CDR1 is LGHNA and CDR2 YNFKEQ. CDR3 size: 12 residues.

In this sample, this clonotype turned up a few times. The CDR3 sequence: CASSRGMSSYNEQFF. The CDR3 region has the DNA TGTGCCAGCAGTCGCGGGATGAGCTCCTACAATGAGCAGTTCTTC. The J gene is TRBJ2-1, the V gene TRBV12-3 or TRBV12-4; perhaps TRBD2 as D (6 bases). The CDR3 runs to 15 residues. V was trimmed by 5 bases and J by 0 bases, leaving 11 bases between them.

In its sample, this clonotype was seen many times. This chain connects TRBV19 to TRBJ2-7, with a tentative D call TRBD2 (5 bases). CDR3 length equals 15 residues. The germline V and J ends were trimmed by 0 bases and 3 bases, with 12 bases remaining between them. Germline V CDR1 and CDR2: LNHDA, SQIVND (reference sequence). CDR3 in amino acids: CASSIDGETIYEQYF. The CDR3 nucleotides are TGTGCCAGTAGTATAGACGGGGAGACGATCTACGAGCAGTACTTC.

This clonotype was detected ten times or more. The J gene is TRBJ2-3, the V gene TRBV29-1; no definite D call. Germline values: CDR1 SQVTM, CDR2 ANQGSEA. The germline V and J ends were trimmed by 4 bases and 1 base, with 9 bases remaining between them. The CDR3 extends over 13 amino acids. CDR3 coding DNA: TGCAGCGTTGTTAACAGAGGCACAGATACGCAGTATTTT. Its protein product is CSVVNRGTDTQYF.

In its sample, this clonotype was seen many times. The chain joins TRBV7-9 to TRBJ2-7; the D gene is possibly TRBD2 (6 bases). V was shortened by 3 bases and J by 6 bases, with 15 bases between the two germline ends. Germline loops: CDR1 SEHNR, CDR2 FQNEAQ (reference sequence). The CDR3 sequence is 14 residues long. The CDR3 sequence is CASSFMTSSSEQYF. The CDR3 DNA sequence: TGTGCCAGCAGCTTCATGACTAGTTCGAGCGAGCAGTACTTC.

This clonotype was detected many times. This sequence joins TRBV29-1 and TRBJ2-7; TRBD1 matches at 10 bases. The V gene's germline CDR1 is SQVTM and CDR2 ANQGSEA. J lost 2 bases, V lost 3 bases, and 1 base had no gene match. The CDR3 contains 13 residues. DNA for the CDR3: TGCAGCGTTGACGGACAGGGGGCCTACGAGCAGTACTTC. This translates into CSVDGQGAYEQYF.

The table lists this clonotype with many counts. This chain uses TRBV6-6 with TRBJ1-1, with D possibly matching TRBD1 (5 bases). V was cut by 2 bases and J by 1 base, with 8 bases left in between. Germline lookup yields CDR1 MNHNY and CDR2 SVGAGI (reference sequence). This CDR3 is 14 amino acids long. The CDR3 sequence: CASSYGAQNTEAFF. CDR3 nucleotide sequence: TGTGCCAGCAGTTACGGGGCCCAGAACACTGAAGCTTTCTTT.

In its sample, this clonotype was seen many times. V and J are TRBV19 and TRBJ2-1; D is unclear. The CDR3 length is 14 residues. V lost 6 bases to trimming and J lost 6 bases, with 15 bases between them. Germline-derived CDR1 and CDR2 are LNHDA and SQIVND (reference sequence). In DNA form, the CDR3 reads TGTGCCAGTAGCCCTCCATCCAAGGGCAATGAGCAGTTCTTC. Protein product: CASSPPSKGNEQFF.

V and J are TRBV7-2 and TRBJ2-1; either TRBD1 or TRBD2 may fit D (6 bases each). This CDR3 is 15 amino acids long. V shed 1 base and J shed 7 bases, with 14 bases lying between them. The germline gives CDR1 SGHTA, CDR2 FQGNSA. As DNA, the CDR3 is TGTGCCAGCAGCTTAGAATGGGGGGCCGGGAATGAGCAGTTCTTC. This codes for CASSLEWGAGNEQFF.

This clonotype was seen many times. The V gene is TRBV6-4, the J gene TRBJ2-2; 11 bases agree with TRBD2. With 5 bases clipped from V and 2 bases from J, the junction kept 10 bases outside the gene matches. From germline, CDR1 is MRHNA and CDR2 SNTAGT. CDR3 length: 18 amino acids. In DNA, the CDR3 is TGTGCCAGCAGTTCCGGGACTAGCGGAAGAATAAACACCGGGGAGCTGTTTTTT. Its translation: CASSSGTSGRINTGELFF.

The rearrangement links TRBV28 to TRBJ1-2; D is uncertain. The CDR3 sequence is 13 residues long. The V gene lost 3 bases and the J gene lost 4 bases, with 9 bases spanning the gap. From germline, CDR1 is MDHEN and CDR2 SYDVKM. This CDR3 is CASSFFRTYGYTF. The CDR3 DNA sequence: TGTGCCAGCAGTTTTTTCCGTACCTATGGCTACACCTTC.

This clonotype was seen many times. V and J are TRBV10-3 and TRBJ1-1, with a tentative D call TRBD1 (5 bases). Germline V CDR1 and CDR2: ENHRY, SYGVKD. The CDR3 extends over 14 amino acids. V was cut by 0 bases and J by 5 bases, with 10 bases left in between. CDR3 nucleotides: TGTGCCATCAGTGAGTCGGCAGGGCTGACTGAAGCTTTCTTT. Translation gives CAISESAGLTEAFF.